This T cell receptor (beta chain) was sequenced during a study of blood T cells in healthy people across ages. Notes on the study in general: As age increased, TCR beta diversity per million T cells fell in a roughly linear fashion. Compared with aged donors, long-lived donors showed fewer expanded clones, suggesting selection.

CDR1 LGHDT and CDR2 YNNKEL come from the germline V gene (reference sequence). V was cut by 1 base and J by 2 bases, with 9 bases left in between. The CDR3 covers 14 residues. A J-beta primer mix and a sample-barcoded 5' primer were used in a second PCR of roughly 7 to 12 cycles. With 12 random nucleotides, a template-switch adaptor tagged each individual cDNA molecule. TCRdb called the 5' RACE reads again in MiXCR, with one record for every CDR3 protein. This sample yields approximately 800,000 distinct CDR3 sequences, of which 58% are seen a single time; about 20% belongs to the top ten. Worth noting for this clonotype: The antigen remains unidentified.

This clonotype originated in a man aged 25-40 years in good health. The chain recombines TRBV3-1 with TRBJ2-7, with D perhaps matching TRBD2 (5 bases). Sequenced input: blood. CDR3 nucleotide sequence: TGTGCCAGCAGCCAAGTCAGCGGAGCCTACGAGCAGTACTTC. Translating it yields CASSQVSGAYEQYF.